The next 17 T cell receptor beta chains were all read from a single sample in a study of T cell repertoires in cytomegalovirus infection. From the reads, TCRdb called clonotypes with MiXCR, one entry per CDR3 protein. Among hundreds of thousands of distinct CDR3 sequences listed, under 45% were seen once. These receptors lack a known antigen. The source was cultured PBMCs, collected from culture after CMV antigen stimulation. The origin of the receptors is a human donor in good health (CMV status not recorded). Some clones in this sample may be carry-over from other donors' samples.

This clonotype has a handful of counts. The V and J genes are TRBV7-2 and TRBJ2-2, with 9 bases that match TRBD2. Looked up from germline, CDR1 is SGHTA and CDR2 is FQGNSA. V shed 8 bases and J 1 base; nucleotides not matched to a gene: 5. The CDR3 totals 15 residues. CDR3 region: CASHLAGMNTGELFF. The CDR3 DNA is TGTGCCAGCCATCTAGCGGGGATGAACACCGGGGAGCTGTTTTTT.

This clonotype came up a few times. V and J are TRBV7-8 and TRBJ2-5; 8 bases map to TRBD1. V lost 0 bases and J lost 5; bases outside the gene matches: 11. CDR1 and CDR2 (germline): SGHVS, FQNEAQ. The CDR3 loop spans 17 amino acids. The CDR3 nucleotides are TGTGCCAGCAGCTTAGCCTTGGACAGGGCTTTTCTTGAGACCCAGTACTTC. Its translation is CASSLALDRAFLETQYF.

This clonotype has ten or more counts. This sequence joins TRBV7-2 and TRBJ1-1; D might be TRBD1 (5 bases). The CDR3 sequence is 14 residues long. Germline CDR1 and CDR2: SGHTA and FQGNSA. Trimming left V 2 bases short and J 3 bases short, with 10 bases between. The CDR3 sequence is CASSLSGGDTEAFF. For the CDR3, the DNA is TGTGCCAGCAGCTTATCGGGAGGGGACACTGAAGCTTTCTTT.

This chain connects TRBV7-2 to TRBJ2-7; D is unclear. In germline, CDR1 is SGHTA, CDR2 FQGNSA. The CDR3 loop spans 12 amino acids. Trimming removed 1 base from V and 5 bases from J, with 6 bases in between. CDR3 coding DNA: TGTGCCAGCAGCTTAGTGTGGGACGAGCAGTACTTC. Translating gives CASSLVWDEQYF.

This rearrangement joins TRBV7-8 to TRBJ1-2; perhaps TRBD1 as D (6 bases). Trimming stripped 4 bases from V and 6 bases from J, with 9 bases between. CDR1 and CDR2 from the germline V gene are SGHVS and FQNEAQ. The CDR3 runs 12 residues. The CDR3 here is CASSSGVHGYTF. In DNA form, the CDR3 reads TGTGCCAGCAGCTCAGGGGTACATGGCTACACCTTC.

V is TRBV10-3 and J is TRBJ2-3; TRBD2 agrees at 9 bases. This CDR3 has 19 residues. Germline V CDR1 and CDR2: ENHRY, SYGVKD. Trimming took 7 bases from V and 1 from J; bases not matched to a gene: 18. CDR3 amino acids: CAIIPGLAPEGLGTDTQYF. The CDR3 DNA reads TGTGCCATCATTCCGGGACTAGCCCCTGAGGGGCTGGGCACAGATACGCAGTATTTT.

For the CDR3, the DNA is TGTGCCAGTCTAGTAGGGGGGCGCAACACTGAAGCTTTCTTT. Its protein is CASLVGGRNTEAFF. This chain links TRBV12-3 or TRBV12-4 with TRBJ1-1; possibly TRBD1 for D (6 bases). Trimming cost V 9 bases and J 2 bases, with 16 bases left between them. The CDR3 consists of 14 residues.

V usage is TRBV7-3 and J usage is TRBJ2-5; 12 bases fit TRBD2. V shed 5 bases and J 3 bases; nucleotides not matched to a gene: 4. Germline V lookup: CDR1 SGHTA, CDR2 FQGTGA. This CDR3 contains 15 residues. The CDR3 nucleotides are TGTGCCAGCAGCGAGGGACTAGCGGGCGAAGAGACCCAGTACTTC. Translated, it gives CASSEGLAGEETQYF.

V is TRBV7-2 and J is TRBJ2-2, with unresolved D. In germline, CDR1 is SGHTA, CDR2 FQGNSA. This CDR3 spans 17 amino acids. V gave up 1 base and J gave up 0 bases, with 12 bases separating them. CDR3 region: CASSLDHFTTNTGELFF. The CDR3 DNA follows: TGTGCCAGCAGCTTAGACCACTTTACCACGAACACCGGGGAGCTGTTTTTT.

The CDR3 DNA sequence: TGTGCCATCAGTGGGGGACAGGGAGGCGACGCTGAAGCTTTCTTT. This gives the protein CAISGGQGGDAEAFF. The J gene is TRBJ1-1, the V gene TRBV10-3; 9 positions match TRBD1. V lost 4 bases, J lost 6 bases, and 9 bases stayed unmatched. CDR1 ENHRY and CDR2 SYGVKD come from the germline V gene. The length of the CDR3 is 15 residues.

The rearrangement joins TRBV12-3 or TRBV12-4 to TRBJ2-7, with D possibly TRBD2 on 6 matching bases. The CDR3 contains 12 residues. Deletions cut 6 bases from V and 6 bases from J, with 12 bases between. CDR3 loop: CASSVSGGEQYF. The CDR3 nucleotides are TGTGCCAGCAGCGTCTCCGGGGGCGAGCAGTACTTC.

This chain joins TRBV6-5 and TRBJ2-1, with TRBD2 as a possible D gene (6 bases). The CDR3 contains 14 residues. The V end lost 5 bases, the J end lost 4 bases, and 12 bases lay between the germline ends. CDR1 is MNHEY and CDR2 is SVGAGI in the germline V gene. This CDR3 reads CASSPGTRYNEQFF. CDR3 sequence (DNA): TGTGCCAGCAGTCCCGGGACTCGTTACAATGAGCAGTTCTTC.

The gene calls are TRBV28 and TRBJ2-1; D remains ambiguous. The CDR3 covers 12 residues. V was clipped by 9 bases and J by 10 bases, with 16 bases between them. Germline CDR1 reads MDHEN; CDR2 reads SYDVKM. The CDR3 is CASTQVPFEQFF. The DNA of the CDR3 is TGTGCCAGTACCCAAGTCCCTTTCGAGCAGTTCTTC.

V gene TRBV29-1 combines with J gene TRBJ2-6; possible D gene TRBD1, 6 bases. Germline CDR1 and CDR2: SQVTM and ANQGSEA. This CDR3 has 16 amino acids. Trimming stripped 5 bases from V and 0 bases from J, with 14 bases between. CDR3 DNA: TGCAGCGTTACCCTGGGACACATCTCTGGGGCCAACGTCCTGACTTTC. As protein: CSVTLGHISGANVLTF. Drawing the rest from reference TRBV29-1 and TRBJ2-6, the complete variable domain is SAVISQKPSRDICQRGTSLTIQCQVDSQVTMMFWYRQQPGQSLTLIATANQGSEATYESGFVIDKFPISRPNLTFSTLTVSNMSPEDSSIYLCSVTLGHISGANVLTFGAGSRLTVL.

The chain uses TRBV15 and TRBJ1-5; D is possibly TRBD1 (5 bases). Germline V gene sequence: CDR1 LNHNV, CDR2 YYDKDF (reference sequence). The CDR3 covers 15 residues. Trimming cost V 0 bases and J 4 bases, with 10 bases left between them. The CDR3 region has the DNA TGTGCCACCAGCAGAGATCTGGGGGGTAATCAGCCCCAGCATTTT. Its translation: CATSRDLGGNQPQHF.

The CDR3 bases are TGTGCCAGCAGCCCAGGGGCCGATTCACCCCTCCACTTT. Protein product: CASSPGADSPLHF. This sequence joins TRBV2 and TRBJ1-6, with D perhaps TRBD1 (6 bases). The CDR3 consists of 13 residues. V lost 6 bases, J lost 8 bases, and 11 bases lay in between. Germline CDR1 and CDR2: SNHLY and FYNNEI.

The CDR3, as DNA: TGTGCCAGCAGCTTAGTTACTAGCGGGAGAGGTGAAAACATTCAGTACTTC. Protein product: CASSLVTSGRGENIQYF. The chain links TRBV7-2 to TRBJ2-4; TRBD2 matches at 11 bases. The CDR3 totals 17 residues. Germline assignment: CDR1 SGHTA and CDR2 FQGNSA. V lost 1 base and J lost 5; bases outside the gene matches: 7.